A single sample gave rise to the 12 T cell receptor beta chains below, sequenced in a study of identical twins. TCRdb re-called the 5' RACE reads through MiXCR, storing one row per CDR3 protein. Counted here are 300,000 to 400,000 distinct CDR3 sequences, approximately 13% occurring once; the ten biggest clones make up around 6.9%. The data were also submitted as part of a second study, on yellow fever vaccine responses in identical twins.

Source material: CD8+ T cells sorted from blood. These receptors all stem from a woman between 18 and 30 years old in good health.

The chain employs TRBV25-1 and TRBJ2-7; tentatively, D is TRBD2 (5 bases). This CDR3 contains 14 residues. The V end was cut by 3 bases, the J end by 5 bases, with 14 bases between. The germline gives CDR1 MGHDK, CDR2 SYGVNS. CDR3 nucleotides: TGTGCCAGCAGTGAGGGTTCGCTAGCCAACGAGCAGTACTTC. It is translated as CASSEGSLANEQYF.

V is TRBV4-2 and J is TRBJ2-2; TRBD2 matches 8 bases. V dropped 1 base and J dropped 5; count of bases not matched to a gene: 9. Germline V gene sequence: CDR1 LGHNA, CDR2 YNFKEQ. CDR3 length equals 17 residues. For the CDR3, the DNA is TGTGCCAGCAGCCAAGGGGGAGCGGGAGAACGGACCGGGGAGCTGTTTTTT. It yields the protein CASSQGGAGERTGELFF.

This clonotype has a handful of counts. The genes are TRBV24-1 and TRBJ2-2, with TRBD2 as a possible D gene (6 bases). The germline V gene encodes CDR1 KGHDR and CDR2 SFDVKD. The CDR3 is made up of 17 amino acids. The ends were cut back, 8 bases at V and 4 bases at J, with 22 bases in the middle. The CDR3 DNA reads as TGTGCCACCACAAGTACGGTGGAGGGAATGGGCACCGGGGAGCTGTTTTTT. This gives the protein CATTSTVEGMGTGELFF.

CDR3 DNA sequence: TGTGCCATCAGTGAGCCGGGACTAGAGGAGACCCAGTACTTC. It codes for CAISEPGLEETQYF. This chain uses TRBV10-3 with TRBJ2-5, with TRBD2 identical over 8 bases. J lost 5 bases, V lost 2 bases, and 4 bases had no gene match. Germline V CDR1 and CDR2: ENHRY, SYGVKD. The CDR3 loop spans 14 amino acids.

In its sample, this clonotype was seen a few times. This chain joins TRBV20-1 and TRBJ2-1; D is undetermined. V was trimmed by 3 bases and J by 9 bases, leaving 15 bases between them. From germline, CDR1 is DFQATT and CDR2 SNEGSKA (reference sequence). CDR3 length: 13 amino acids. The CDR3 DNA follows: TGCAGTGCTAGGCTACCTCGGACGAGTGAGCAGTTCTTC. Protein: CSARLPRTSEQFF.

The rearrangement uses TRBV15 and TRBJ2-2; the D gene is possibly TRBD1 (6 bases). Per the germline V gene, CDR1 is LNHNV and CDR2 is YYDKDF (reference sequence). Trimming removed 2 bases from V and 0 bases from J, with 10 bases in between. This CDR3 is 16 amino acids long. This chain's CDR3 is CATSRSGDTNTGELFF. In DNA form, the CDR3 reads TGTGCCACCAGCAGATCCGGGGACACGAACACCGGGGAGCTGTTTTTT.

This sequence joins TRBV20-1 and TRBJ2-7; TRBD1 or TRBD2 may be the D gene (5 bases each). Per germline, CDR1 DFQATT and CDR2 SNEGSKA (reference sequence). The CDR3 has 14 residues. Trimming took 5 bases from V and 0 from J, leaving 14 bases between them. The CDR3: CSALGTGSSYEQYV. The CDR3 DNA follows: TGCAGTGCTCTAGGGACGGGGAGCTCCTACGAGCAGTACGTC.

The chain joins TRBV12-3 or TRBV12-4 to TRBJ2-1; 7 bases match TRBD2. This CDR3 region has 16 residues. Trimming removed 7 bases from V and 6 bases from J; junction bases left unmatched: 15. The CDR3 region has the DNA TGTGCCAGCACTGGGCCCGGGACTACCCGCGGCAATGAGCAGTTCTTC. It specifies CASTGPGTTRGNEQFF.

The table lists this clonotype with a few counts. The chain carries TRBV27 and TRBJ2-5, with 8 bases identical to TRBD1. CDR3 size: 13 residues. Germline V gene lookup returns CDR1 MNHEY and CDR2 SMNVEV (reference sequence). V was clipped by 3 bases and J by 5 bases; unmatched bases: 2. Written as DNA, the CDR3 is TGTGCCAGCAGTTTTCCAGGGGGCGAGACCCAGTACTTC. Translating it yields CASSFPGGETQYF.

The table lists this clonotype with a few counts. The chain links TRBV3-1 to TRBJ2-7; D is uncertain. CDR1 is LGHDT and CDR2 is YNNKEL in the germline V gene (reference sequence). The CDR3 spans 15 residues. V was clipped by 5 bases and J by 2 bases, with 16 bases between them. The CDR3 coding sequence is TGTGCCAGCAGCGCGGACGCAGTCTCTACCTACGAGCAGTACTTC. This sequence encodes CASSADAVSTYEQYF.

The chain employs TRBV13 and TRBJ2-7; D gene unclear. Deletions cut 5 bases from V and 5 bases from J, with 7 bases between. Germline V lookup: CDR1 PRHDT, CDR2 FYEKMQ (reference sequence). The length of the CDR3 is 11 residues. In nucleotides, the CDR3 is TGTGCCAGCAGCCTGATCCACGAGCAGTACTTC. It yields the protein CASSLIHEQYF.

This clonotype was seen repeatedly, ten times or more. CDR3 in DNA: TGTGCCACCGATGTGGGCTCCGGCGACGGCTACACCTTC. The encoded protein is CATDVGSGDGYTF. V usage is TRBV12-3 or TRBV12-4 and J usage is TRBJ1-2; no reliable D call. The V end was cut by 10 bases, the J end by 8 bases, with 20 bases between. The CDR3 is 13 residues long.